The rows below give T cell receptor beta chains drawn from one sample of a study of T-cell reconstitution after alpha-beta-depleted transplantation in children. TCRdb reprocessed the PCR reads with MiXCR, giving one entry per CDR3 protein. Of hundreds of thousands of distinct CDR3 sequences in the sample, less than 9% are singletons; the top ten hold under 8%. Here the sequenced sample was PBMCs, mostly from graft donor cells, taken 180 days after TCRalphabeta/CD19-depleted stem cell transplant. These receptors all stem from a male patient aged 5 to 17 who had a stem cell transplant for acute lymphoblastic leukemia, so the T cells may come from the graft donor. CDR3s include the opening cysteine and the closing phenylalanine or tryptophan. D genes are given only for firm matches. Clone sizes are shown as once, few, many, or a class for an expanded clone.

v_call	j_call	clone_size	d_call	cdr3_aa	cdr3_nt
TRBV7-6	TRBJ2-1	many	.	CASSLAGGKQFF	TGTGCCAGCAGCTTAGCGGGCGGGAAGCAGTTCTTC
TRBV5-5	TRBJ1-2	many	TRBD1	CASTETGGHYGYTF	TGTGCCAGCACCGAGACAGGGGGCCATTATGGCTACACCTTC
TRBV5-1	TRBJ1-1	many	.	CASCLGSNTEAFF	TGCGCCAGCTGCTTGGGGTCGAACACTGAAGCTTTCTTT
TRBV7-9	TRBJ2-1	many	TRBD2	CASPSGSYNEQFF	TGTGCCAGCCCTAGCGGCTCATACAATGAGCAGTTCTTC
TRBV5-1	TRBJ2-3	many	.	CASSPGLAGADTQYF	TGCGCCAGCAGCCCTGGTTTAGCTGGGGCAGATACGCAGTATTTT
TRBV7-3	TRBJ1-2	many	.	CASSLTGGGSDGYTF	TGTGCCAGCAGCTTAACTGGTGGGGGGAGTGATGGCTACACCTTC
TRBV28	TRBJ2-4	many	.	CASSTPGTKNIQYF	TGTGCCAGCAGCACCCCCGGGACCAAAAACATTCAGTACTTC
TRBV20-1	TRBJ1-6	many	TRBD1	CIARGDRDNSPLHF	TGCATTGCTAGAGGGGACAGAGATAATTCACCCCTCCACTTT
TRBV6-1	TRBJ1-2	many	.	CASRNPVAYGYTF	TGTGCCAGCAGAAACCCCGTTGCCTATGGCTACACCTTC
TRBV28	TRBJ1-2	many	.	CASSLKRGYGYTF	TGTGCCAGCAGTTTGAAGAGGGGGTATGGCTACACCTTC
TRBV12-3/TRBV12-4	TRBJ1-2	many	.	CASSPAGVGLGNYGYTF	TGTGCCAGCAGTCCCGCGGGGGTAGGGCTGGGCAACTATGGCTACACCTTC
TRBV6-1	TRBJ1-3	many	TRBD1	CASRTGAGNTIYF	TGTGCCAGCAGGACAGGGGCTGGAAACACCATATATTTT
TRBV12-3/TRBV12-4	TRBJ2-2	many	TRBD1	CASSFGPGGTGELFF	TGTGCCAGCAGTTTCGGCCCAGGGGGCACCGGGGAGCTGTTTTTT
TRBV29-1	TRBJ2-7	many	TRBD1	CSVGRDRGLGEQYF	TGCAGCGTTGGTCGGGACAGGGGTTTAGGCGAGCAGTACTTC
TRBV19	TRBJ2-1	few	TRBD2	CASSGRAVNEQFF	TGTGCCAGTAGCGGGAGGGCCGTCAATGAGCAGTTCTTC
TRBV7-6	TRBJ1-6	many	.	CASSLGGGMPPLHF	TGTGCCAGCAGCTTAGGCGGGGGCATGCCACCCCTCCACTTT
TRBV20-1	TRBJ1-5	many	.	CSARVKVSGNQPQHF	TGCAGTGCTAGAGTGAAAGTTTCAGGCAATCAGCCCCAGCATTTT
TRBV6-5	TRBJ2-5	few	TRBD2	CASSYAGKGLAGVTQYF	TGTGCCAGCAGTTACGCTGGCAAAGGACTAGCGGGAGTGACCCAGTACTTC
TRBV13	TRBJ2-7	many	.	CASSLGLQAYEQYF	TGTGCCAGCAGCTTAGGGCTACAAGCCTACGAGCAGTACTTC
TRBV12-3/TRBV12-4	TRBJ2-1	many	TRBD1	CASSFDRDPYNEQFF	TGTGCCAGCAGCTTCGACAGGGACCCCTACAATGAGCAGTTCTTC
TRBV20-1	TRBJ2-7	many	TRBD2	CSAGGLAGRSYEQYF	TGCAGTGCCGGGGGACTAGCGGGGCGTTCCTACGAGCAGTACTTC
TRBV5-1	TRBJ2-2	many	.	CASWARGMTGELFF	TGCGCCAGCTGGGCGAGGGGCATGACCGGGGAGCTGTTTTTT
TRBV20-1	TRBJ2-1	many	TRBD2	CSARDRTSGRALYNEQFF	TGCAGTGCTAGAGATCGAACTAGCGGGAGGGCCCTCTACAATGAGCAGTTCTTC
TRBV5-6	TRBJ2-5	many	.	CASSSWTAHQETQYF	TGTGCCAGCAGCTCGTGGACAGCTCATCAAGAGACCCAGTACTTC
TRBV12-3/TRBV12-4	TRBJ2-5	many	.	CASSWRYQETQYF	TGTGCCAGCAGTTGGAGGTACCAAGAGACCCAGTACTTC
TRBV5-1	TRBJ2-5	few	.	CASTLGRSYQETQYF	TGCGCCAGCACTTTGGGACGTTCGTACCAAGAGACCCAGTACTTC
TRBV29-1	TRBJ1-1	many	.	CSVLGGGLGRYTEAFF	TGCAGCGTCCTGGGCGGAGGGCTTGGGAGGTACACTGAAGCTTTCTTT